A selection of T cell receptor beta chains follows, all from one sample in a study of blood T cell repertoires in COVID-19. Sequenced by immunoSEQ multiplex PCR; TCRdb stores in-frame clones only, minus some. The sample holds 350,000 to 500,000 clones, about 88% seen once. The sequencing sample was made of PBMCs or T cells enriched from blood (not recorded which). The receptors originated from a young woman who had been exposed to COVID-19. CDR3s include the opening cysteine and the closing phenylalanine or tryptophan. D genes are given only for firm matches. Where a row states a size, it is once, few, many or the class of an expanded clone; other rows omit it.

V gene	D gene	J gene	clone size	CDR3 protein	CDR3 DNA
TRBV19	-	TRBJ2-1	-	CASSIRDTDYNEQFF	TGTGCCAGTAGTATACGTGACACCGACTACAATGAGCAGTTCTTC
TRBV5-6	TRBD1	TRBJ1-1	-	CASSLDRGTTEAFF	TGTGCCAGCAGCCTGGACAGGGGGACCACTGAAGCTTTCTTT
TRBV5-4	-	TRBJ1-2	-	CASSLNGYGYTF	TGTGCCAGCAGCTTGAACGGTTATGGCTACACCTTC
TRBV6-6	TRBD1	TRBJ2-2	-	CATSRDGTGGPGELFF	TGTGCCACGTCGAGGGACGGGACAGGGGGCCCCGGGGAGCTGTTTTTT
TRBV18	TRBD1	TRBJ2-7	once	CASSPTSGQGNEQYF	TGTGCCAGCTCACCGACGTCGGGACAGGGGAACGAGCAGTACTTC
TRBV27	TRBD1	TRBJ1-5	-	CASSFTGGQPQHF	TGTGCCAGCAGTTTCACAGGGGGACAGCCCCAGCATTTT
TRBV6-5	-	TRBJ1-5	-	CASSYAGVSQPQHF	TGTGCCAGCAGTTACGCCGGGGTTTCTCAGCCCCAGCATTTT
TRBV15	-	TRBJ2-5	-	CATFAPETGVETQYF	TGTGCCACCTTCGCTCCGGAGACAGGAGTCGAGACCCAGTACTTC
TRBV18	TRBD1	TRBJ1-5	-	CASSPGQGLQPQHF	TGTGCCAGCTCACCGGGACAGGGACTTCAGCCCCAGCATTTT
TRBV5-8	-	TRBJ1-3	-	CASSLVAGGNTIYF	TGTGCCAGCAGCTTGGTAGCGGGCGGAAACACCATATATTTT